This T cell receptor (beta chain) stems from a study of control samples from healthy donors and cancer patients. Using immunoSEQ multiplex PCR, the repertoire was profiled, and TCRdb retains in-frame clones only, with some absent. In the table there are 80,000 to 100,000 clones, roughly 92% of which are singletons. The V and J ends lost 3 bases and 7 bases respectively, with 12 bases between them. The CDR3 totals 13 residues. The V and J genes are TRBV12-3 or TRBV12-4 and TRBJ1-2, with a tentative D call TRBD1 (5 bases). The sequence was collected from a human donor in good health. The donor label of this sample is uncertain. Sequencing was performed on blood. The CDR3 here is CASSFDSLVGYTF. The CDR3 DNA reads TGTGCCAGCAGTTTCGACAGCTTAGTTGGCTACACCTTC.